The 4 T cell receptor beta chains presented below share a single source sample, sequenced in a study of control samples from healthy donors and cancer patients. The table came from immunoSEQ multiplex PCR; TCRdb's copy has only in-frame clones and leaves some out. The sample has 150,000 to 200,000 clones, approximately 94% seen once; the top ten hold over 1.1%. The sequenced sample was blood. These receptors were collected from a man younger than 40 in good health.

The genes are TRBV4-3 and TRBJ1-2, with no clear D. V was pared by 0 bases and J by 8 bases, with 10 bases between. Germline V gene lookup returns CDR1 LGHNA and CDR2 YSLEER. The CDR3 totals 13 residues. In DNA form, the CDR3 reads TGCGCCAGCAGCCAAGATAAGGCGTGGGGCTACACCTTC. Its translation: CASSQDKAWGYTF.

J is TRBJ2-7 and V is TRBV6-1, with D possibly matching TRBD1 (6 bases). Germline V gene lookup returns CDR1 MNHNS and CDR2 SASEGT. The length of the CDR3 is 14 residues. The ends were cut back, 1 base at V and 2 bases at J, with 9 bases in the middle. CDR3 bases: TGTGCCAGCAGTGAAGGACAGGTTACCTACGAGCAGTACTTC. Its translation: CASSEGQVTYEQYF.

The chain has TRBV7-8 and TRBJ1-1, with D perhaps TRBD1 (5 bases). Germline-derived CDR1 and CDR2 are SGHVS and FQNEAQ. This CDR3 comprises 15 residues. Trimming pared 4 bases from V and 1 base from J, leaving 13 bases between. The CDR3 bases are TGTGCCAGCAGCTCACCCGGGACGGCGAACACTGAAGCTTTCTTT. This gives the protein CASSSPGTANTEAFF.

For this clone: The same CDR3 can be traced to other DNA sequences in this sample. The rearrangement uses TRBV10-2 and TRBJ1-2; D possibly corresponds to TRBD1 (6 bases). Between the trimmed V and J ends, which lost 7 bases and 4 bases, there was a span of 16 bases. Germline V gives CDR1 WSHSY, CDR2 SAAADI. The CDR3 spans 14 residues. Here the CDR3 reads CASKETGYFYGYTF. The CDR3 bases are TGCGCCAGCAAGGAGACAGGTTATTTCTATGGCTACACCTTC.